This T cell receptor beta chain was retrieved from a study of cytomegalovirus exposure and HLA in healthy donors. V shed 0 bases and J 5 bases; nucleotides not matched to a gene: 5. Germline CDR1 is SGHNT and CDR2 is YYREEE (reference sequence). The CDR3 covers 14 residues. This clone was found a few times. The study ran its PCR with 60 Vbeta and 13 Jbeta primers. Clones were read by immunoSEQ multiplex PCR, and TCRdb kept only the in-frame ones, dropping some. The sample includes 100,000 to 130,000 clones, approximately 76% seen only once; the top ten take about 2.5%. Each donor was healthy, and each was a bone marrow donor.

This receptor was taken from a man younger than 30 in good health and CMV-seronegative. The sample was PBMCs. The V gene is TRBV5-4, the J gene TRBJ2-7; the match to TRBD1 covers 7 bases. This chain's CDR3 is CASSLVQGTNEQYF. The CDR3 bases are TGTGCCAGCAGCTTGGTACAGGGGACAAACGAGCAGTACTTC.